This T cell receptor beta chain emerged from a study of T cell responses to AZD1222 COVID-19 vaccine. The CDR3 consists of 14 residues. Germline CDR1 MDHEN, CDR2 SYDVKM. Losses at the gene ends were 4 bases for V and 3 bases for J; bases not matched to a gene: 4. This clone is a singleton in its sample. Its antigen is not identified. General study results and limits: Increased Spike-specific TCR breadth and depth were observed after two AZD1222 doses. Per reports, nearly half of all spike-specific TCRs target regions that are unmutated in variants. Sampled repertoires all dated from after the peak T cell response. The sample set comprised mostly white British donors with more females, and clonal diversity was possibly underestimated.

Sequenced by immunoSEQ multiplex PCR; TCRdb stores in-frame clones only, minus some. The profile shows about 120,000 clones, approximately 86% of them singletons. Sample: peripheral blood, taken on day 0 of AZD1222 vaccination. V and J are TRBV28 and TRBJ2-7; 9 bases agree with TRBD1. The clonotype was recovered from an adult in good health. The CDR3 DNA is TGTGCCAGCAGTTCCGGGACAGGGAGCTACGAGCAGTACTTC. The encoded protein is CASSSGTGSYEQYF. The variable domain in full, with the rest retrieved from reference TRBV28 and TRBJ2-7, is DVKVTQSSRYLVKRTGEKVFLECVQDMDHENMFWYRQDPGLGLRLIYFSYDVKMKEKGDIPEGYSVSREKKERFSLILESASTNQTSMYLCASSSGTGSYEQYFGPGTRLTVT.